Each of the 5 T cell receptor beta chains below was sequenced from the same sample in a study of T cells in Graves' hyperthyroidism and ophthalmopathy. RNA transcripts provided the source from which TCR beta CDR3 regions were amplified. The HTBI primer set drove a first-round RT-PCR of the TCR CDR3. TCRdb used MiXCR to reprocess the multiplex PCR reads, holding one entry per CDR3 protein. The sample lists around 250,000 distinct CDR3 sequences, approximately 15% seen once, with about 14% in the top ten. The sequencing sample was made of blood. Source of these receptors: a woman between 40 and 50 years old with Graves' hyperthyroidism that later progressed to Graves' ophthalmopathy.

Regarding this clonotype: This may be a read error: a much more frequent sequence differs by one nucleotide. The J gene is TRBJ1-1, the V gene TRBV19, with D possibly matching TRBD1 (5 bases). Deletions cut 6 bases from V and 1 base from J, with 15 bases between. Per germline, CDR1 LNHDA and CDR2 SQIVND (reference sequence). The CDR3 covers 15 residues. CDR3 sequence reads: CASRIRGTPNTEAFF. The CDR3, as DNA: TGTGCCAGTAGGATCCGAGGGACCCCGAACACTGAAGCTTTCTTT.

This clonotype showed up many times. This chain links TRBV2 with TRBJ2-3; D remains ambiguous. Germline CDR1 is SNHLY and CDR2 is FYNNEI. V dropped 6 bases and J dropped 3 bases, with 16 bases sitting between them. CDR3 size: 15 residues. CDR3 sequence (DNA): TGTGCCAGCAGGTCCCAGGACCATGGGACAGATACGCAGTATTTT. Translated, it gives CASRSQDHGTDTQYF.

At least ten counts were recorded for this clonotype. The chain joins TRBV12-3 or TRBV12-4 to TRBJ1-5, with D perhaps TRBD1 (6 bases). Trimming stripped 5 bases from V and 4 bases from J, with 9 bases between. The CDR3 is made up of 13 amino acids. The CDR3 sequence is CASSLGQNQPQHF. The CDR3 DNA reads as TGTGCCAGCAGTCTAGGACAGAATCAGCCCCAGCATTTT.

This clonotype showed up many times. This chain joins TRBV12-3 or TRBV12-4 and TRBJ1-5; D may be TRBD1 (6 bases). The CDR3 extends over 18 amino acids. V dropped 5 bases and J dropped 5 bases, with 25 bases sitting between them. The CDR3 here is CASSRPGSSQGSDQPQHF. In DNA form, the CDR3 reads TGTGCCAGCAGTCGACCGGGATCGTCGCAGGGGAGTGATCAGCCCCAGCATTTT.

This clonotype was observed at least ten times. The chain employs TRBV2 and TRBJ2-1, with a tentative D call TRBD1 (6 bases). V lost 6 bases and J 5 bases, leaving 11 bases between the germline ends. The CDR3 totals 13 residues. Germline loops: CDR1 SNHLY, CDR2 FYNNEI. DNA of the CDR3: TGTGCCAGCAGGGCCAACAGGGACAATGAGCAGTTCTTC. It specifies CASRANRDNEQFF.